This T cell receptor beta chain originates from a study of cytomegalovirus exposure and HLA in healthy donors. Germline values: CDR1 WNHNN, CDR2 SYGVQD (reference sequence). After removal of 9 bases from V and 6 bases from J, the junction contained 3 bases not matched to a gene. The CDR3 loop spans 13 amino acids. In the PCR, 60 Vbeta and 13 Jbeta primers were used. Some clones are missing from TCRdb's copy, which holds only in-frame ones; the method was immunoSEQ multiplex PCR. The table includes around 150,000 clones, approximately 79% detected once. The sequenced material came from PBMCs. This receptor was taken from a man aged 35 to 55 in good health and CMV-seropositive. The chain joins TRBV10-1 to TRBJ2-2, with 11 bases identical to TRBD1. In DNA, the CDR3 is TGCGCCAGTGGACAGGGGGCCCCCGGGGAGCTGTTTTTT. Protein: CASGQGAPGELFF.